This TCR beta chain came from a study of OX40 agonist ivuxolimab in advanced cancers. Sequenced by immunoSEQ multiplex PCR; TCRdb stores in-frame clones only, minus some. The sample includes 70,000 to 95,000 clones, roughly 90% of them seen just once. CDR3 length: 15 residues. V was clipped by 0 bases and J by 3 bases, with 11 bases between them. Looked up from germline, CDR1 is SGHTA and CDR2 is FQGNSA. The V gene is TRBV7-2, the J gene TRBJ1-1; TRBD1 might be the D (5 bases). The starting material was CD4+ or CD8+ T cells sorted from blood, obtained in a trial of the OX40 agonist ivuxolimab. The sequence derives from an adult with an advanced solid tumor such as melanoma, head and neck, liver or kidney cancer. This CDR3 is CASSLAVGGYTEAFF. The CDR3 DNA reads TGTGCCAGCAGCTTAGCGGTTGGGGGTTACACTGAAGCTTTCTTT. Together with reference TRBV7-2 and TRBJ1-1, the CDR3 gives the full variable domain: GAGVSQSPSNKVTEKGKDVELRCDPISGHTALYWYRQSLGQGLEFLIYFQGNSAPDKSGLPSDRFSAERTGGSVSTLTIQRTQQEDSAVYLCASSLAVGGYTEAFFGQGTRLTVV.